What follows is one T cell receptor beta chain and its context. The data stem from a study of OX40 agonist ivuxolimab in advanced cancers. Study overall: The group had a mean age of 60 years, ranged from about 23 to 85, and was just under 85% male.

Generated by immunoSEQ multiplex PCR, the TCRdb table keeps only in-frame clones and is missing some. The profile shows more than 12,000 clones, 80% to 95% of them singletons. CDR1 and CDR2 from the germline V gene are LNHNV and YYDKDF (reference sequence). V dropped 5 bases and J dropped 0 bases, with 12 bases sitting between them. The CDR3 runs 15 residues. The chain links TRBV15 to TRBJ2-3; D not certain. Material: CD4+ or CD8+ T cells sorted from blood, obtained in a trial of the OX40 agonist ivuxolimab. The sequence was collected from an adult with an advanced solid tumor such as melanoma, head and neck, liver or kidney cancer. Written as DNA, the CDR3 is TGTGCCACCAGCTCTGGCGGAGATAGCACAGATACGCAGTATTTT. This codes for CATSSGGDSTDTQYF.